This is a list of T cell receptor beta chains from one sample in a study of blood T cell repertoires in COVID-19. Method: immunoSEQ multiplex PCR; TCRdb's copy keeps in-frame clones and lacks some. The sample yields tens of thousands of clones, over 70% seen once. Material: peripheral blood. The receptor set was obtained from an older woman with acute or convalescent COVID-19. Both conserved end residues are part of each CDR3. Fields, in order: D gene, clone size, CDR3 length, V gene, J gene, CDR3 protein, CDR3 DNA. D genes are given only for firm matches. Size values are once, few and many counts, or a class for expanded clones, and some rows have none.

D gene: TRBD1; clone size: NA; CDR3 length: 15; V gene: TRBV7-8; J gene: TRBJ1-3; CDR3 protein: CASSLDRGFGNTIYF; CDR3 DNA: TGTGCCAGCAGCTTGGACAGGGGGTTTGGAAACACCATATATTTT
D gene: NA; clone size: once; CDR3 length: 15; V gene: TRBV28; J gene: TRBJ2-5; CDR3 protein: CASSFLGGAQETQYF; CDR3 DNA: TGTGCCAGCAGTTTTCTTGGGGGCGCCCAAGAGACCCAGTACTTC
D gene: NA; clone size: few; CDR3 length: 14; V gene: TRBV9; J gene: TRBJ2-6; CDR3 protein: CASSPRTGANVLTF; CDR3 DNA: TGTGCCAGCAGCCCACGGACAGGGGCCAACGTCCTGACTTTC
D gene: NA; clone size: few; CDR3 length: 16; V gene: TRBV5-1; J gene: TRBJ1-1; CDR3 protein: CASSLTTGTQNTEAFF; CDR3 DNA: TGCGCCAGCAGCTTGACCACCGGGACACAAAACACTGAAGCTTTCTTT
D gene: NA; clone size: NA; CDR3 length: 13; V gene: TRBV6-6; J gene: TRBJ1-2; CDR3 protein: CASSLGQYYGYTF; CDR3 DNA: TGTGCCAGCAGTCTCGGACAATACTATGGCTACACCTTC
D gene: NA; clone size: few; CDR3 length: 14; V gene: TRBV5-6; J gene: TRBJ2-7; CDR3 protein: CASSSSLLVYEQYF; CDR3 DNA: TGTGCCAGCAGCTCCAGTCTCCTGGTCTACGAGCAGTACTTC
D gene: TRBD2; clone size: NA; CDR3 length: 15; V gene: TRBV5-4; J gene: TRBJ2-7; CDR3 protein: CASSYGTRTAGEQYF; CDR3 DNA: TGTGCCAGCAGCTACGGGACTAGAACCGCCGGTGAGCAGTACTTC
D gene: TRBD1; clone size: NA; CDR3 length: 16; V gene: TRBV28; J gene: TRBJ1-5; CDR3 protein: CASSWTGGFRISTQHF; CDR3 DNA: TGTGCCAGCAGCTGGACAGGGGGCTTTCGGATTTCAACCCAGCATTTT
D gene: TRBD1; clone size: NA; CDR3 length: 15; V gene: TRBV6-5; J gene: TRBJ1-1; CDR3 protein: CASSRTGGDLSEAFF; CDR3 DNA: TGTGCCAGCAGCCGGACAGGGGGCGATCTAAGTGAAGCTTTCTTT
D gene: TRBD2; clone size: NA; CDR3 length: 19; V gene: TRBV11-2; J gene: TRBJ2-1; CDR3 protein: CASSLDQRLAGVVHNEQFF; CDR3 DNA: TGTGCCAGCAGCTTAGATCAGAGACTAGCGGGGGTCGTCCACAATGAGCAGTTCTTC